The clone carrying this TCR beta chain was counted at least ten times. One entry per CDR3 protein, called by TCRdb with MiXCR from the 5' RACE reads. The sample lists 450,000 to 550,000 distinct CDR3 sequences, less than 20% seen once, with 14% in the top ten. The data were taken from a study of T cells after yellow fever vaccination. Per the germline V gene, CDR1 is SEHNR and CDR2 is FQNEAQ (reference sequence). CDR3 size: 15 residues. V was trimmed by 0 bases and J by 1 base, leaving 8 bases between them. The chain has TRBV7-9 and TRBJ2-3, with D tentatively TRBD1 (6 bases). This receptor was taken from a man aged 25 to 45 who received the YFV17D yellow fever vaccine. The sample consisted of PBMCs, taken 15 days after the yellow fever booster vaccination. This chain's CDR3 is CASSLARGGTDTQYF. CDR3 nucleotide sequence: TGTGCCAGCAGCTTAGCCAGGGGAGGCACAGATACGCAGTATTTT.